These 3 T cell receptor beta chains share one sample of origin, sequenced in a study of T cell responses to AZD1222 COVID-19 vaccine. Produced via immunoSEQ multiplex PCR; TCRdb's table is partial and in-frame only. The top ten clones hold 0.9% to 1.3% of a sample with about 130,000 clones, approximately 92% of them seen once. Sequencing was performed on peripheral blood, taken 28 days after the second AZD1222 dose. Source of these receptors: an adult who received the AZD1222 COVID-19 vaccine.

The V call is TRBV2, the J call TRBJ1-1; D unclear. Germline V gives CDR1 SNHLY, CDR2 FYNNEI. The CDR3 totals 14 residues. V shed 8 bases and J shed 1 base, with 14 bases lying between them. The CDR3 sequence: CASLFSRGNTEAFF. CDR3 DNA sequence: TGTGCCAGCCTATTTAGTCGGGGGAACACTGAAGCTTTCTTT. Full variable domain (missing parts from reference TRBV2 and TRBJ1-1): EPEVTQTPSHQVTQMGQEVILRCVPISNHLYFYWYRQILGQKVEFLVSFYNNEISEKSEIFDDQFSVERPDGSNFTLKIRSTKLEDSAMYFCASLFSRGNTEAFFGQGTRLTVV.

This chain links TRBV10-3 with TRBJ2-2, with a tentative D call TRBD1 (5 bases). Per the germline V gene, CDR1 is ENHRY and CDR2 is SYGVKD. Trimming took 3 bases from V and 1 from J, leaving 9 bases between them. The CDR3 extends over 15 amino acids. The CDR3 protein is CAISERQGNTGELFF. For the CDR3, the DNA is TGTGCCATCAGTGAACGGCAGGGGAACACCGGGGAGCTGTTTTTT.

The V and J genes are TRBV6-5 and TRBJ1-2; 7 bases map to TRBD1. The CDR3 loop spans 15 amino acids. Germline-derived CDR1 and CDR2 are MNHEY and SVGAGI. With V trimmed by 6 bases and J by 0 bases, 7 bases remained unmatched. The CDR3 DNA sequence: TGTGCCAGCAGACCTGGGACAGTATCTAACTATGGCTACACCTTC. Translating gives CASRPGTVSNYGYTF.